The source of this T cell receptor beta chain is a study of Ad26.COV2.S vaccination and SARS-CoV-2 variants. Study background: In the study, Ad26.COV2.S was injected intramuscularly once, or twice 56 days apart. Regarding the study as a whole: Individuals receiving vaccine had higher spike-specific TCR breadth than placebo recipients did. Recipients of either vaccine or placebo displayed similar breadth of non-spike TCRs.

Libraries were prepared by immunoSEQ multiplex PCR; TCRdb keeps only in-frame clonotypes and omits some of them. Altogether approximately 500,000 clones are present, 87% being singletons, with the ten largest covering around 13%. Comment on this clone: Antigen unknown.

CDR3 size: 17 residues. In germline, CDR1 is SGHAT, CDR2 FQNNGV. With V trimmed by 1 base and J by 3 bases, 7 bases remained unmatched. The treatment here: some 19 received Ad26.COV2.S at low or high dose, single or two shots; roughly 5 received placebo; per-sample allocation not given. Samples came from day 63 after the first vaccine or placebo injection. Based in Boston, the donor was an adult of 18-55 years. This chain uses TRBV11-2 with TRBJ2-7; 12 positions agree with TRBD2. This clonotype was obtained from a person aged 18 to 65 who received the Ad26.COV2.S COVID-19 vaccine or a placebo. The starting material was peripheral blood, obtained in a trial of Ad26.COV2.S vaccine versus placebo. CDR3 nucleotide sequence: TGTGCCAGCAGCTTAGGGGTACTAGCGGGAGGATACTACGAGCAGTACTTC. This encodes CASSLGVLAGGYYEQYF. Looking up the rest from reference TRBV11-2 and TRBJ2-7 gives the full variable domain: EAGVAQSPRYKIIEKRQSVAFWCNPISGHATLYWYQQILGQGPKLLIQFQNNGVVDDSQLPKDRFSAERLKGVDSTLKIQPAKLEDSAVYLCASSLGVLAGGYYEQYFGPGTRLTVT.